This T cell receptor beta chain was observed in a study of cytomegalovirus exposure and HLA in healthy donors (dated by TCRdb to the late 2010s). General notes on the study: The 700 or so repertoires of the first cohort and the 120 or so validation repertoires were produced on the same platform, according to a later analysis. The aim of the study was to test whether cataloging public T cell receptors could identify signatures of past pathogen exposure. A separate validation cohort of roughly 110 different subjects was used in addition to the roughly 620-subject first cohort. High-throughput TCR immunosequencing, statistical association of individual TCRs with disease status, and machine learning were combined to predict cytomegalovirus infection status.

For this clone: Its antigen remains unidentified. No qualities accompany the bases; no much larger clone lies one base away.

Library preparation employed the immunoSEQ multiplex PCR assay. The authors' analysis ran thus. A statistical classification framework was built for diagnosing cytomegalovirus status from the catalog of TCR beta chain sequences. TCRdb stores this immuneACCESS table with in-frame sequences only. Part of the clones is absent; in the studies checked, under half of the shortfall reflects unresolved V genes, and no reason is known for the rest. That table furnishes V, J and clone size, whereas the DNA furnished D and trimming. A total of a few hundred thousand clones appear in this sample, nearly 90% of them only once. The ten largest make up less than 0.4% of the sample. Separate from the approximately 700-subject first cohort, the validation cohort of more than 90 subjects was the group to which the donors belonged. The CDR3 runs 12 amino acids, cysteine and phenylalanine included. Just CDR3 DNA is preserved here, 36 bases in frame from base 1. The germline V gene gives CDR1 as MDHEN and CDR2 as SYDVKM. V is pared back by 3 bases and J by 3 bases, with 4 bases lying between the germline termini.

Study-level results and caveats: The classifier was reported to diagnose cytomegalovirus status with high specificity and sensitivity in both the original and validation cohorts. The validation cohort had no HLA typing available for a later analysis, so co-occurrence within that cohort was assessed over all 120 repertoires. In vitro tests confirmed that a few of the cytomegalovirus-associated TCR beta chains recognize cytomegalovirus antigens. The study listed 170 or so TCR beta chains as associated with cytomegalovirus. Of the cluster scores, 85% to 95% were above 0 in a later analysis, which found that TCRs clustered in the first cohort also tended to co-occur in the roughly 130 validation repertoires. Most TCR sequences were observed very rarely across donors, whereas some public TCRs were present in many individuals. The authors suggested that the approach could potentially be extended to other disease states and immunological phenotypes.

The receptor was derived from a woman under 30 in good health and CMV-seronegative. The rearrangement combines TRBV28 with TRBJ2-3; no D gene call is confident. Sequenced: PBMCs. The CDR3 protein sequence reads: CASSFPTDTQYF. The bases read TGTGCCAGCAGTTTTCCTACAGATACGCAGTATTTT.